This TCR beta chain was obtained from a study of vaccination and CD4 T cells after COVID-19. As concerns this clonotype: Its antigen is currently unknown.

Cultured CD4+ T cell DNA was sequenced using the Oncomine TCR Beta short-read assay. It was from cultured CD4+ T cells that genomic DNA was extracted. TCRdb redid the calling of the PCR reads with MiXCR, one entry per CDR3 protein. The table shows 4,600 or so distinct CDR3 sequences, with around 30% occurring only once. This CDR3 contains 12 residues. Per germline, CDR1 SGHRS and CDR2 YFSETQ. V lost 1 base and J lost 5, with 6 bases in between. Treatment given: roughly ten-day PBMC culture with coronavirus spike peptide pools or control peptides (ViraFEST assay). The authors cultured roughly 1.9 million PBMCs per well with 10 IU/ml IL-2 and about 10 ug/ml peptide pools. Days 3 and 7 saw half the medium replaced with fresh IL-2 medium.

The sequenced sample was CD4+ T cells from blood, cultured in vitro. V is TRBV5-1 and J is TRBJ2-5, with D unclear. This TCR derives from a human donor who had recovered from COVID-19. The CDR3: CASSLFGETQYF. The DNA of the CDR3 is TGCGCCAGCAGCTTGTTCGGGGAGACCCAGTACTTC.